One and the same sample provided the 2 T cell receptor beta chains below, sequenced in a study of shared clonotypes between healthy human individuals. Some clones are missing from TCRdb's copy, which holds only in-frame ones; the method was immunoSEQ multiplex PCR. This table has 850,000 to 1,200,000 clones, 70% to 80% appearing once. Sequencing was done on a sample of memory CD4+ T cells sorted from blood. As for subset: CD45RA-negative fraction. Receptors were obtained from a man younger than 35 in good health.

V usage is TRBV28 and J usage is TRBJ2-7, with TRBD2 matching 7 bases. The germline gives CDR1 MDHEN, CDR2 SYDVKM. With 4 bases clipped from V and 0 bases from J, the junction kept 6 bases outside the gene matches. The CDR3 has 15 amino acids. CDR3 region: CASSSAGKSSYEQYF. CDR3 bases: TGTGCCAGCAGTTCAGCGGGGAAGAGCTCCTACGAGCAGTACTTC.

V gene TRBV19 combines with J gene TRBJ2-1, with 7 positions matching TRBD1. The V segment lost 10 bases and the J segment 9 bases; nucleotides outside the gene matches: 3. Per germline, CDR1 LNHDA and CDR2 SQIVND (reference sequence). This CDR3 has 10 amino acids. The CDR3 nucleotides are TGTGCCACTTACAGGGGTGAGCAGTTCTTC. Translation gives CATYRGEQFF.